These T cell receptor beta chains were read from a single sample in a study of post-analysis software for immune sequencing data. In TCRdb, the PCR reads were re-called with MiXCR into one record per CDR3 protein. The sample lists fewer than 600,000 distinct CDR3 sequences, around 40% occurring once. Sample: blood. Receptors were obtained from a girl aged 5 to 17 with multiple sclerosis. Each CDR3 is given with its conserved first and last residue.

V gene: TRBV7-2
CDR3 protein: CASSLAGSGEKLFF

V gene: TRBV28
CDR3 protein: CASSTGTSGDTDTQYF

V gene: TRBV29-1
CDR3 protein: CSVGPGNQTEAFF

V gene: TRBV6-5
CDR3 protein: CASSTSGTAYEQYF

V gene: TRBV12-3/TRBV12-4
CDR3 protein: CASRPTGRAWEQFF

V gene: TRBV5-1
CDR3 protein: CASSSSVSSTDTQYF

V gene: TRBV11-2
CDR3 protein: CASSRPWGDQYEQYF

V gene: TRBV19
CDR3 protein: CASSIVRGPGGSYNEQFF

V gene: TRBV29-1
CDR3 protein: CSVGQGDNQPQHF

V gene: TRBV7-2
CDR3 protein: CASSLMGGIYNEQFF

V gene: TRBV27
CDR3 protein: CASSRQLASYGEQYF

V gene: TRBV15
CDR3 protein: CATSFSRETQYF

V gene: TRBV6-1
CDR3 protein: CASSERGDTQYF

V gene: TRBV6-1
CDR3 protein: CASKTGTGTYEQYF

V gene: TRBV20-1
CDR3 protein: CSARVASGRVHEQFF

V gene: TRBV9
CDR3 protein: CASSGTGRREQYF

V gene: TRBV15
CDR3 protein: CATSMREQETQYF

V gene: TRBV27
CDR3 protein: CASTNSLGGYAYEQYF

V gene: TRBV7-2
CDR3 protein: CASSLVSGGTGQPQHF

V gene: TRBV27
CDR3 protein: CASSLTGQPPYEQYF

V gene: TRBV6-5
CDR3 protein: CASSYVLTSSYNEQFF

V gene: TRBV6-5
CDR3 protein: CASSYSEGRGGYYEQYF

V gene: TRBV9
CDR3 protein: CASSVASYNEQFF

V gene: TRBV20-1
CDR3 protein: CSASAGSNQPQHF

V gene: TRBV12-3/TRBV12-4
CDR3 protein: CASSTFLNEQFF

V gene: TRBV11-2
CDR3 protein: CASSLTGTGLLSGTNEQFF

V gene: TRBV7-3
CDR3 protein: CASSPVGYNEQFF

V gene: TRBV6-5
CDR3 protein: CASSYDWDRGFLYF

V gene: TRBV4-3
CDR3 protein: CASSQDPDRGFGDTQYF

V gene: TRBV27
CDR3 protein: CASSPGTGNSPLHF

V gene: TRBV7-6
CDR3 protein: CASSLESARLNEQFF

V gene: TRBV5-1
CDR3 protein: CASSLALTSGREWSDEQFF

V gene: TRBV5-1
CDR3 protein: CVSSLTGTGSYEQYF

V gene: TRBV7-2
CDR3 protein: CASSLKTSGRYEQYF

V gene: TRBV14
CDR3 protein: CASSQIGGEQFF

V gene: TRBV7-2
CDR3 protein: CASSSRRGTVEQFF

V gene: TRBV20-1
CDR3 protein: CSAGDGSKTEQYF

V gene: TRBV20-1
CDR3 protein: CSARKRLAGDNEQFF

V gene: TRBV25-1
CDR3 protein: CASSEPGVVGYTF

V gene: TRBV7-2
CDR3 protein: CASSLVASSDNEQFF

V gene: TRBV6-4
CDR3 protein: CASSVTSGSADTQYF

V gene: TRBV21-1
CDR3 protein: CASSVKVRTVETQYF

V gene: TRBV4-3
CDR3 protein: CASSQLSPGQGVNEQFF

V gene: TRBV29-1
CDR3 protein: CSLRVRSAHGNEQFF

V gene: TRBV7-2
CDR3 protein: CASSLGSGSFYEQYF

V gene: TRBV7-2
CDR3 protein: CASSLAGDEPYEQYF